Presented here are 30 T cell receptor beta chains from one specimen sequenced in a study of neurological immune-mediated disorders. Each CDR3 protein gets one entry after TCRdb re-called the 5' RACE reads with MiXCR. The top ten clones hold around 2.2% of a sample with about 70,000 distinct CDR3 sequences, about 5.1% of them seen once. The specimen sequenced was PBMCs. These receptors were taken from a woman between 65 and 79 years old with multiple sclerosis.

The V gene is TRBV7-2, the J gene TRBJ2-1; maybe TRBD2 (6 bases). There are 13 residues in the CDR3. CDR1 is SGHTA and CDR2 is FQGNSA in the germline V gene. The V gene lost 3 bases and the J gene lost 5 bases, with 8 bases spanning the gap. The CDR3 reads CASSLGLHNEQFF. The CDR3 DNA reads TGTGCCAGCAGCTTGGGACTCCACAATGAGCAGTTCTTC.

There are many counts of this clonotype. This chain links TRBV20-1 with TRBJ2-3; the D gene is possibly TRBD2 (6 bases). The CDR3 covers 15 residues. Germline V CDR1 and CDR2: DFQATT, SNEGSKA (reference sequence). The V end lost 5 bases, the J end lost 2 bases, and 17 bases lay between the germline ends. This chain's CDR3 is CSARTGTSYTDTQYF. The CDR3 DNA reads TGCAGTGCTCGTACCGGGACTTCTTACACAGATACGCAGTATTTT.

This clonotype has a count of ten or more. The CDR3 DNA follows: TGCAGTGCTAGAAAGGTGCGGGTCGTCAACAATGAGCAGTTCTTC. The encoded protein is CSARKVRVVNNEQFF. The V gene is TRBV20-1, the J gene TRBJ2-1; tentative D call: TRBD2 (5 bases). CDR3 length equals 15 residues. V gave up 2 bases and J gave up 5 bases, with 16 bases separating them. Germline V gene sequence: CDR1 DFQATT, CDR2 SNEGSKA (reference sequence).

In this sample, this clonotype turned up many times. The V call is TRBV12-3 or TRBV12-4, the J call TRBJ2-7; D call uncertain. There are 13 residues in the CDR3. The germline V and J ends were trimmed by 2 bases and 1 base, with 6 bases remaining between them. The CDR3 region has the DNA TGTGCCAGCAGTTTACCCAAGTCCTACGAGCAGTACTTC. Residues: CASSLPKSYEQYF.

In its sample, this clonotype was seen a few times. The chain links TRBV11-2 to TRBJ2-1; 13 bases agree with TRBD2. Germline CDR1 reads SGHAT; CDR2 reads FQNNGV. Trimming took 5 bases from V and 4 from J; bases not matched to a gene: 8. The CDR3 totals 17 residues. CDR3 protein: CASSIQTGLAGYNEQFF. CDR3 DNA sequence: TGTGCCAGCAGCATCCAAACGGGACTAGCGGGGTACAATGAGCAGTTCTTC.

Notes on this clonotype: A much larger clone lies one base from this, so it may be a read error. The chain couples TRBV10-1 to TRBJ1-3; 9 positions agree with TRBD1. CDR3 length: 16 amino acids. CDR1 is WNHNN and CDR2 is SYGVQD in the germline V gene (reference sequence). The CDR3 DNA sequence: TGCTCCAGCAGTGTCGACGGACAGGGGCCTGGAAACACCATATATTTT. It codes for CSSSVDGQGPGNTIYF.

The chain is built from TRBV20-1 and TRBJ1-2; D is uncertain. This CDR3 is built from 13 residues. Trimming pared 0 bases from V and 1 base from J, leaving 6 bases between. Germline CDR1 reads DFQATT; CDR2 reads SNEGSKA (reference sequence). The CDR3 is CSAREVNNYGYTF. The CDR3 bases are TGCAGTGCTAGAGAGGTCAATAACTATGGCTACACCTTC.

In this sample, this clonotype turned up many times. V usage is TRBV5-8 and J usage is TRBJ1-1; no clear D. CDR1 and CDR2 (germline): SGHTS, YDEGEE. The V gene lost 4 bases and the J gene lost 1 base, with 14 bases spanning the gap. CDR3 length: 15 amino acids. The CDR3 DNA follows: TGTGCCAGCAGCCACCATCCGACACGGAACACTGAAGCTTTCTTT. It translates to CASSHHPTRNTEAFF. Full variable domain (rest looked up from reference TRBV5-8 and TRBJ1-1): EAGVTQSPTHLIKTRGQQATLRCSPISGHTSVYWYQQALGLGLQFLLWYDEGEERNRGNFPPRFSGRQFPNYSSELNVNALELEDSALYLCASSHHPTRNTEAFFGQGTRLTVV.

This clonotype appeared many times. The J gene is TRBJ2-3, the V gene TRBV10-1; the D is unclear. CDR3 length equals 12 residues. In germline, CDR1 is WNHNN, CDR2 SYGVQD (reference sequence). V dropped 0 bases and J dropped 7 bases, with 5 bases sitting between them. The CDR3 coding sequence is TGCGCCAGCAGTGAGTCGGGATATACGCAGTATTTT. Its translation: CASSESGYTQYF.

The sample holds many counts of this clonotype. This chain links TRBV7-6 with TRBJ2-7; 7 nucleotides align to TRBD2. This CDR3 contains 15 residues. Germline CDR1 reads SGHVS; CDR2 reads FNYEAQ. The junction had 4 bases not matched to a gene; V was cut back by 1 base and J by 1 base. The CDR3 DNA reads as TGTGCCAGCAGCTTAGGCGGGAGTAGGTCCTACGAGCAGTACTTC. It translates to CASSLGGSRSYEQYF.

This clonotype has at least ten counts. V usage is TRBV12-3 or TRBV12-4 and J usage is TRBJ1-5, with 12 bases matching TRBD1. The CDR3 runs 16 residues. With 5 bases clipped from V and 7 bases from J, the junction kept 9 bases outside the gene matches. The DNA for the CDR3 is TGTGCCAGCAGTCCAGGGACAGGGGGCATCGGACAGCCCCAGCATTTT. This codes for CASSPGTGGIGQPQHF.

About this clonotype: Germline and junction disagree at one end, which may indicate a read error. The V and J genes are TRBV7-2 and TRBJ1-3; D unclear. The CDR3 contains 16 residues. Germline V CDR1 and CDR2: SGHTA, FQGNSA. The CDR3 region is CASSRDGPRSGNTIYF. CDR3 nucleotide sequence: TGTGCCAGCAGCCGCGACGGGCCCCGGTCTGGAAACACCATTTATTTT.

This chain uses TRBV25-1 with TRBJ1-3, with D perhaps TRBD1 (6 bases). Germline V gene lookup returns CDR1 MGHDK and CDR2 SYGVNS. V shed 4 bases and J shed 2 bases, with 9 bases lying between them. This CDR3 has 14 residues. The CDR3: CASSGSGAGNTIYF. The CDR3 DNA reads TGTGCCAGCAGTGGCTCAGGGGCTGGAAACACCATATATTTT.

This clonotype has ten or more counts. The chain recombines TRBV12-3 or TRBV12-4 with TRBJ2-7, with 9 bases lining up with TRBD2. CDR3 length equals 14 residues. V shed 7 bases, J shed 4 bases, and the junction held 8 bases outside the gene matches. CDR3 residues: CASTLSGRTYEQYF. DNA of the CDR3: TGTGCCAGCACCCTTAGCGGGAGAACGTACGAGCAGTACTTC.

This clonotype was observed many times. This chain connects TRBV20-1 to TRBJ2-7; possible D gene TRBD2, 5 bases. Germline CDR1 DFQATT, CDR2 SNEGSKA (reference sequence). CDR3 size: 13 residues. The V and J ends lost 6 bases and 0 bases respectively, with 12 bases between them. The CDR3 sequence is CSAPRASSYEQYF. The CDR3 nucleotides are TGCAGTGCCCCGAGGGCTAGCTCCTACGAGCAGTACTTC.

This clonotype was detected ten times or more. J is TRBJ2-5 and V is TRBV4-3, with 7 bases aligning to TRBD2. Trimming at V came to 4 bases and at J to 3 bases, leaving 5 bases not matched to a gene. Germline CDR1 is LGHNA and CDR2 is YSLEER. The CDR3 consists of 14 residues. The CDR3 nucleotides read TGCGCCAGCAGCCCCTCCCGGGGGGAAGAGACCCAGTACTTC. This codes for CASSPSRGEETQYF.

This clonotype was recorded many times. The chain carries TRBV20-1 and TRBJ1-6; D is unresolved. V was cut by 1 base and J by 9 bases, with 7 bases left in between. From germline, CDR1 is DFQATT and CDR2 SNEGSKA (reference sequence). CDR3 length equals 12 residues. The DNA for the CDR3 is TGCAGTGCTAGAGCGGAGGGTTCACCCCTCCACTTT. Translated, it gives CSARAEGSPLHF.

This clonotype was observed at least ten times. The chain couples TRBV7-8 to TRBJ2-7; D may be TRBD1 (6 bases). The V and J ends lost 5 bases and 7 bases respectively, with 18 bases between them. The CDR3 consists of 14 residues. Germline V gives CDR1 SGHVS, CDR2 FQNEAQ. For the CDR3, the DNA is TGTGCCAGCAGCCCCCGGGACACCCAAGGGGAGCAGTACTTC. Its protein is CASSPRDTQGEQYF. The entire variable domain, with the rest obtained from reference TRBV7-8 and TRBJ2-7, is as follows: GAGVSQSPRYKVAKRGQDVALRCDPISGHVSLFWYQQALGQGPEFLTYFQNEAQLDKSGLPSDRFFAERPEGSVSTLKIQRTQQEDSAVYLCASSPRDTQGEQYFGPGTRLTVT.

Ten or more counts support this clonotype. The rearrangement joins TRBV12-3 or TRBV12-4 to TRBJ1-1; no firm D call. With 2 bases removed from V and 3 bases from J, the gap between germline ends came to 10 bases. The CDR3 loop spans 14 amino acids. In DNA, the CDR3 is TGTGCCAGCAGTTTATGGAGCAGAGACACTGAAGCTTTCTTT. Translation gives CASSLWSRDTEAFF.

This clonotype occurred a few times. V and J are TRBV5-1 and TRBJ2-1; possibly TRBD1 for D (6 bases). Between the trimmed V and J ends, which lost 4 bases and 1 base, there was a span of 12 bases. Germline V gene data show CDR1 as SGHRS and CDR2 as YFSETQ. This CDR3 is built from 15 residues. CDR3 residues: CASSDRTESYNEQFF. CDR3 sequence (DNA): TGCGCCAGCAGCGATCGGACAGAGTCCTACAATGAGCAGTTCTTC.

This clonotype turned up a few times. The chain employs TRBV15 and TRBJ2-1, with 8 bases matching TRBD2. The J segment lost 5 bases and the V segment lost 3 bases, leaving 12 bases of the junction unmatched. CDR3 size: 17 residues. Germline values: CDR1 LNHNV, CDR2 YYDKDF (reference sequence). The CDR3 loop is CATSRDAREGGDNEQFF. CDR3 nucleotide sequence: TGTGCCACCAGCAGGGACGCCCGGGAGGGGGGTGACAATGAGCAGTTCTTC.

This clonotype was recorded many times. The chain is built from TRBV7-2 and TRBJ2-1; 9 nucleotides agree with TRBD2. This CDR3 is built from 16 residues. The germline CDR1 and CDR2 sequences are SGHTA and FQGNSA. V dropped 5 bases and J dropped 2; count of bases not matched to a gene: 7. The CDR3 loop reads CASSPRTSAAYNEQFF. The CDR3 coding sequence is TGTGCCAGCAGCCCTAGGACTAGCGCAGCCTACAATGAGCAGTTCTTC.

This clonotype was detected many times. This CDR3 reads CASSPKGAEDTQYF. The CDR3 bases are TGTGCCAGCAGCCCAAAGGGGGCGGAGGATACGCAGTATTTT. The rearrangement joins TRBV7-2 to TRBJ2-3; 7 nucleotides agree with TRBD1. This CDR3 has 14 amino acids. In germline, CDR1 is SGHTA, CDR2 FQGNSA. V trimming: 5 bases; J trimming: 6 bases; junction bases outside the gene matches: 8.

This clonotype came up many times. The chain carries TRBV7-2 and TRBJ2-7, with TRBD1 matching over 8 bases. J was trimmed by 6 bases and V by 5 bases; bases with no gene match: 3. The CDR3 extends over 12 amino acids. Germline V gene sequence: CDR1 SGHTA, CDR2 FQGNSA. CDR3 loop: CASSADRGEQYF. The DNA of the CDR3 is TGTGCCAGCAGCGCTGACAGGGGCGAGCAGTACTTC.

A few counts support this clonotype. The chain is built from TRBV18 and TRBJ2-5; D possibly corresponds to TRBD2 (6 bases). The germline V and J ends were trimmed by 8 bases and 2 bases, with 12 bases remaining between them. CDR3 length: 13 residues. Germline CDR1 and CDR2: KGHSH and LQKENI. CDR3 residues: CASAMGGQETQYF. The CDR3 DNA is TGTGCCAGCGCAATGGGGGGTCAAGAGACCCAGTACTTC.

Ten or more counts support this clonotype. The chain couples TRBV12-3 or TRBV12-4 to TRBJ1-1; no firm D call. V was trimmed by 1 base and J by 6 bases, leaving 6 bases between them. The CDR3 loop spans 12 amino acids. The CDR3 DNA follows: TGTGCCAGCAGTTTAGGGACCCCTGAAGCTTTCTTT. This gives the protein CASSLGTPEAFF.

This clonotype was seen at least ten times. The chain is built from TRBV20-1 and TRBJ2-3; the match to TRBD2 covers 10 bases. The V gene end was trimmed by 6 bases and the J gene end by 5 bases; junction bases not matched to a gene: 11. Germline V gene data show CDR1 as DFQATT and CDR2 as SNEGSKA (reference sequence). The CDR3 length is 15 residues. CDR3 nucleotides: TGCAGTGCCGCGCCGGGAGCTAGCGGGAGAGATACGCAGTATTTT. It codes for CSAAPGASGRDTQYF.

This chain links TRBV20-1 with TRBJ2-2; possibly TRBD2 for D (5 bases). CDR3 length: 14 amino acids. Trimming stripped 5 bases from V and 5 bases from J, with 15 bases between. The germline gives CDR1 DFQATT, CDR2 SNEGSKA (reference sequence). The CDR3 nucleotides are TGCAGTGCTCTACGGACTGAAACAACCGGGGAGCTGTTTTTT. Protein sequence: CSALRTETTGELFF.

This clonotype was picked up many times. CDR3 residues: CASREDDRAGNEKLFF. The CDR3 coding sequence is TGCGCCAGCAGGGAGGATGACAGGGCGGGTAATGAAAAACTGTTTTTT. The genes are TRBV5-1 and TRBJ1-4, with 7 bases lining up with TRBD1. J lost 4 bases, V lost 5 bases, and 11 bases had no gene match. CDR3 length equals 16 residues. Germline CDR1 is SGHRS and CDR2 is YFSETQ.

There are many counts of this clonotype. V usage is TRBV29-1 and J usage is TRBJ2-7, with D possibly being TRBD2 (5 bases). CDR1 and CDR2 from the germline V gene are SQVTM and ANQGSEA. V shed 4 bases and J shed 5 bases, with 18 bases lying between them. This CDR3 contains 14 residues. The CDR3 DNA follows: TGCAGCGTTGGACATAGAGGGCTAGCCGACGAGCAGTACTTC. Translated, it gives CSVGHRGLADEQYF.